This TCR beta chain was recorded in a study of control samples from healthy donors and cancer patients. The repertoire was sequenced with immunoSEQ multiplex PCR; TCRdb's copy has only in-frame clones and lacks some. The sample yields approximately 180,000 clones, 80% to 95% seen once. Germline-derived CDR1 and CDR2 are SGHRS and YFSETQ. Trimming cost V 4 bases and J 4 bases; bases outside gene matches: 5. This CDR3 comprises 15 residues. The origin of this receptor is a woman aged 40 to 49 in good health. Sequences were obtained from blood. The genes are TRBV5-1 and TRBJ2-5, with 12 bases matching TRBD2. Written as DNA, the CDR3 is TGCGCCAGCAGCGAGGGACTAGCGGGTTCAGAGACCCAGTACTTC. Translation: CASSEGLAGSETQYF.